These T cell receptor beta chains were read from a single sample in a study of regulatory T cells in long-lasting Graves disease. TCRdb independently ran MiXCR on the multiplex PCR reads; one entry per CDR3 protein. The sample contains over 200,000 distinct CDR3 sequences, 15% to 20% of which appear only once. The sample was peripheral blood mononuclear cells (PBMCs), taken at new diagnosis, from a patient treated with antithyroid drugs. Receptor source: a female donor with Graves disease. CDR3s include the opening cysteine and the closing phenylalanine or tryptophan. A D gene is named only where the DNA matches it firmly. Rows may omit the clone size; those that give it use once, few, many or a size class.

CDR3nt | CDR3aa | j_gene | v_gene | d_gene | abundance
TGTGCCAGCAGCTTGGTCCACGGGCCAACTAATGAAAAACTGTTTTTT | CASSLVHGPTNEKLFF | TRBJ1-4 | TRBV5-8 | - | many
TGTGCCAGCAGCTTATCAGTCTCTAGAGAAGCTTTCTTT | CASSLSVSREAFF | TRBJ1-1 | TRBV7-9 | - | -
TGTGCCAGCAGCCCGTACTCCGACGGGACCCTCCACTTT | CASSPYSDGTLHF | TRBJ1-6 | TRBV14 | - | -
TGTGCCAGCAGCCAAGGCTGGGGCTACACCTTC | CASSQGWGYTF | TRBJ1-2 | TRBV3-1 | - | many
TGTGCCAGCAGAGACAGGTCGCCAAGGGAAAAACTGTTTTTT | CASRDRSPREKLFF | TRBJ1-4 | TRBV7-9 | - | -
TGTGCCAGTAGTATCGAGGGGGGCCCCTACAATGAGCAGTTCTTC | CASSIEGGPYNEQFF | TRBJ2-1 | TRBV19 | - | many
TGTGCCAGCAGTACCACCCACGGGAGGGAGACAGATACGCAGTATTTT | CASSTTHGRETDTQYF | TRBJ2-3 | TRBV6-1 | TRBD2 | many
TGTGCCAGCAGTTTCCCTAGCGGGATAAGAGGGTTAGCCAAAAACATTCAGTACTTC | CASSFPSGIRGLAKNIQYF | TRBJ2-4 | TRBV28 | TRBD2 | few
TGCAGTGCTAGAGCGGACAGGGGGTACAATGAGCAGTTCTTC | CSARADRGYNEQFF | TRBJ2-1 | TRBV20-1 | TRBD1 | many
TGCAGTGCTGCGGGTTCGGGACACTATACCACAGATACGCAGTATTTT | CSAAGSGHYTTDTQYF | TRBJ2-3 | TRBV20-1 | - | many
TGCGCCAGCAGCCAAGTGTACCTGACCACTAGCTCTCAGTACTTC | CASSQVYLTTSSQYF | TRBJ2-7 | TRBV4-1 | - | many
TGTGCCAGCACCCCCCTCGCCCTTGGGGCCCAAGAGACCCAGTACTTC | CASTPLALGAQETQYF | TRBJ2-5 | TRBV3-1 | - | many
TGTGCCAGCAGCCCCCAAGGGACAGGGGGCAATTCACCCCTCCACTTT | CASSPQGTGGNSPLHF | TRBJ1-6 | TRBV9 | TRBD1 | -
TGTGCCTGGAGTGTAAGCAATCAGCCCCAGCATTTT | CAWSVSNQPQHF | TRBJ1-5 | TRBV30 | - | -
TGCGCCAGCAGCCGCTTTAGGGGGCGGGAGACCCAGTACTTC | CASSRFRGRETQYF | TRBJ2-5 | TRBV4-1 | TRBD1 | many
TGTGCCAGCAGTTTTGGACTAGCGGGAGGGCAAGAGTACTTC | CASSFGLAGGQEYF | TRBJ2-7 | TRBV27 | TRBD2 | -
TGCGCCAGCGGAAAAGGGGACACTGAAGCTTTCTTT | CASGKGDTEAFF | TRBJ1-1 | TRBV10-1 | - | -
TGTGCCAGCAGCGGGGCGGAAACGCAGTATTTT | CASSGAETQYF | TRBJ2-3 | TRBV14 | - | -
TGTGCCAGCAGTTCCACCCGGCGCAATGAGCAGTTCTTC | CASSSTRRNEQFF | TRBJ2-1 | TRBV6-5 | - | few
TGCAGTGCTACCCCCCCCCTAGCGGCGCGAATGGATGAGCAGTTCTTC | CSATPPLAARMDEQFF | TRBJ2-1 | TRBV20-1 | TRBD2 | -
TGTGCCATCAGCCGGGACAGGGTCTCCTACGAGCAGTACTTC | CAISRDRVSYEQYF | TRBJ2-7 | TRBV10-3 | TRBD1 | many
TGCGCCAGCAGCTTGTTAACGGGAGATGGCTACACCTTC | CASSLLTGDGYTF | TRBJ1-2 | TRBV5-1 | - | -
TGTGCCAGCAGCTCAACAGGGTCGTACACCGGGGAGCTGTTTTTT | CASSSTGSYTGELFF | TRBJ2-2 | TRBV7-2 | - | many
TGTGCCAGCAGTTTACTCCCCGGGACAAGCTATGGCTACACCTTC | CASSLLPGTSYGYTF | TRBJ1-2 | TRBV12-3/TRBV12-4 | - | -
TGTGCCAGCAGCCCCCCCGGGCGGGAGCAGTACTTC | CASSPPGREQYF | TRBJ2-7 | TRBV7-2 | - | many
TGTGCCAGTAGTCAGAGCGGGATTAGCACAGATACGCAGTATTTT | CASSQSGISTDTQYF | TRBJ2-3 | TRBV19 | TRBD2 | few
TGTGCCAGCAGCCCGGGACTTCGAGCAGATACGCAGTATTTT | CASSPGLRADTQYF | TRBJ2-3 | TRBV7-3 | - | many
TGTGCCAGCAGCTCGGGACAGGGAAGAGACTATGGCTACACCTTC | CASSSGQGRDYGYTF | TRBJ1-2 | TRBV5-4 | TRBD1 | many
TGTGCCAGCAGTTCATACAGGGGCGATGGGTATGGCTACACCTTC | CASSSYRGDGYGYTF | TRBJ1-2 | TRBV28 | TRBD1 | many